This TCR beta chain was observed in a study of T cell responses to AZD1222 COVID-19 vaccine. Study-wide results and caveats: The donor cohort was predominantly white British with a female majority, and clonal diversity may have been underestimated. The peak T cell response came first, and repertoires were sampled only after it. Only six individuals given AZD1222 were seropositive at baseline.

About this clone: The antigen is undetermined.

The data were produced by immunoSEQ multiplex PCR, yet TCRdb's version contains in-frame clones alone and is incomplete. The repertoire holds 90,000 to 120,000 clones, with over 75% as singletons. V trimming: 4 bases; J trimming: 4 bases; junction bases outside the gene matches: 0. The CDR3 totals 13 residues. Sequenced material: peripheral blood, taken on day 0 of AZD1222 vaccination. The source is an adult in good health. This chain joins TRBV12-3 or TRBV12-4 and TRBJ1-2, with 10 positions matching TRBD1. The CDR3 sequence is CASSWDRGYGYTF. CDR3 sequence (DNA): TGTGCCAGCAGTTGGGACAGGGGCTATGGCTACACCTTC.